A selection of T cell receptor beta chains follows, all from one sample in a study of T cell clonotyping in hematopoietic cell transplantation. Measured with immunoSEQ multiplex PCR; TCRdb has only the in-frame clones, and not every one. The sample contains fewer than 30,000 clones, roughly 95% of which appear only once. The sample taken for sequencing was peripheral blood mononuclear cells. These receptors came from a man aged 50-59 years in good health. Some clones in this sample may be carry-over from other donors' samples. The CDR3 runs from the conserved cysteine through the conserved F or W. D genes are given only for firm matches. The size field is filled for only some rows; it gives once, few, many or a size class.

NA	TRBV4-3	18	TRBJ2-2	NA	CASSQDHWQGSSTGELFF	TGCGCCAGCAGCCAAGATCATTGGCAGGGGTCAAGCACCGGGGAGCTGTTTTTT
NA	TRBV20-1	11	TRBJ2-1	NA	CSARDRNEQFF	TGCAGTGCTAGAGATCGCAATGAGCAGTTCTTC
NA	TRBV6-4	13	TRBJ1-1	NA	CASSPNRATEAFF	TGTGCCAGCAGCCCCAACAGGGCCACTGAAGCTTTCTTT
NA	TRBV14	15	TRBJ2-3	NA	CASSWPAEGIDTQYF	TGTGCCAGCAGCTGGCCAGCTGAAGGAATAGATACGCAGTATTTT
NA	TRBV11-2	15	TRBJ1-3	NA	CASSGTISSGNTIYF	TGTGCCAGCAGTGGGACAATTTCCTCTGGAAACACCATATATTTT
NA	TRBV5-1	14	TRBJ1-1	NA	CASSAGRGDTEAFF	TGCGCCAGCAGTGCAGGACGGGGTGACACTGAAGCTTTCTTT
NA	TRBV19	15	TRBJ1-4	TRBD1	CASSLRGRLNEKLFF	TGTGCCAGTAGCCTAAGGGGGCGTCTTAATGAAAAACTGTTTTTT
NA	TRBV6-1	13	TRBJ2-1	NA	CASNTGPYNEQFF	TGTGCCAGCAATACAGGACCGTACAATGAGCAGTTCTTC
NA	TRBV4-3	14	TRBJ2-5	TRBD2	CASSQGLAGETQYF	TGCGCCAGCAGCCAGGGACTAGCAGGGGAGACCCAGTACTTC
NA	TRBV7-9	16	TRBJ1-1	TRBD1	CASSLGGGQVGAEAFF	TGTGCCAGCAGCTTAGGGGGGGGACAGGTAGGGGCTGAAGCTTTCTTT
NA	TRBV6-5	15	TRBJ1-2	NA	CASTLLDRGISGYTF	TGTGCCAGCACCCTCTTGGATCGGGGCATTTCTGGCTACACCTTC
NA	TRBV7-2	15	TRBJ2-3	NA	CASSPTLQGADTQYF	TGTGCCAGCAGCCCAACCCTACAGGGCGCAGATACGCAGTATTTT
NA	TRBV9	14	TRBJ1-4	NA	CASARQGTNEKLFF	TGTGCCTCAGCACGTCAGGGGACTAATGAAAAACTGTTTTTT
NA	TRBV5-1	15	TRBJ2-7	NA	CASSLLGGRSYEQYF	TGCGCCAGCAGCTTGCTCGGGGGGCGCTCCTACGAGCAGTACTTC
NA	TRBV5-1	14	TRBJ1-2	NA	CASSLLTGSNGYTF	TGCGCCAGCAGCTTGCTTACAGGGAGTAATGGCTACACCTTC
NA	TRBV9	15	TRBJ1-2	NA	CASSVGARDHYGYTF	TGTGCCAGCAGCGTAGGGGCCAGGGACCACTATGGCTACACCTTC
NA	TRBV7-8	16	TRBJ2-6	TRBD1	CASSLNRGPGANVLTF	TGTGCCAGCAGCTTGAACAGGGGCCCTGGGGCCAACGTCCTGACTTTC
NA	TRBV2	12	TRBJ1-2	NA	CASSEGGGGYTF	TGTGCCAGCAGTGAAGGGGGCGGCGGCTACACCTTC
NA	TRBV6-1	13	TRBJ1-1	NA	CASSETMGTEAFF	TGTGCCAGCAGTGAAACAATGGGGACTGAAGCTTTCTTT
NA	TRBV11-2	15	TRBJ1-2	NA	CASSFIPGWSYGYTF	TGTGCCAGCAGCTTTATCCCGGGCTGGTCCTATGGCTACACCTTC
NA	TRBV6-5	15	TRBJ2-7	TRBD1	CASSPTGTGADEQYF	TGTGCCAGCAGTCCCACCGGGACAGGGGCTGACGAGCAGTACTTC
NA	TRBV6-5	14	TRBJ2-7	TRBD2	CASSSPSGTYEQYF	TGTGCCAGCAGTTCCCCTAGCGGGACCTACGAGCAGTACTTC
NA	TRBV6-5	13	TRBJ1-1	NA	CASSRQVNTEAFF	TGTGCCAGCAGCCGACAGGTGAACACTGAAGCTTTCTTT
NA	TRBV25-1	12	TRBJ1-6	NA	CASKGGISPLHF	TGTGCCAGCAAAGGGGGAATCTCACCCCTCCACTTT
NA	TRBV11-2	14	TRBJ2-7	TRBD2	CASSTSSGGIKQYF	TGTGCCAGCAGTACCTCTAGCGGGGGCATCAAGCAGTACTTC
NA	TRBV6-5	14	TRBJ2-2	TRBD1	CAAHRTGDTGELFF	TGTGCCGCCCACAGGACAGGGGACACCGGGGAGCTGTTTTTT
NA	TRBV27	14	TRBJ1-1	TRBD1	CASSPWTGRTEAFF	TGTGCCAGCAGTCCCTGGACAGGGAGAACTGAAGCTTTCTTT
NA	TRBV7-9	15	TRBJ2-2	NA	CASSLGHPNTGELFF	TGTGCCAGCAGCTTGGGACACCCGAACACCGGGGAGCTGTTTTTT
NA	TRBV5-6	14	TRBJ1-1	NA	CASSLGGRNTEAFF	TGTGCCAGCAGCTTGGGGGGCAGGAACACTGAAGCTTTCTTT
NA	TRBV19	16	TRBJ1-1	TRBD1	CASSIYQGAVSAEAFF	TGTGCCAGTAGTATTTACCAGGGGGCGGTTTCAGCTGAAGCTTTCTTT
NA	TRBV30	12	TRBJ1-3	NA	CAWSVLGNTIYF	TGTGCCTGGAGTGTACTTGGAAACACCATATATTTT
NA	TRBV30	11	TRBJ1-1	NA	CACGRNTEAFF	TGTGCCTGCGGGAGGAACACTGAAGCTTTCTTT
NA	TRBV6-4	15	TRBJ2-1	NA	CASSDSWGTRNEQFF	TGTGCCAGCAGTGACTCCTGGGGGACAAGGAATGAGCAGTTCTTC
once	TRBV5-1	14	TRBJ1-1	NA	CASSSKSMGTEAFF	TGCGCCAGCAGCTCAAAGTCCATGGGCACTGAAGCTTTCTTT
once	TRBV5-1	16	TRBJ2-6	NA	CASSLEGGAGANVLTF	TGCGCCAGCAGCTTGGAAGGAGGGGCTGGGGCCAACGTCCTGACTTTC
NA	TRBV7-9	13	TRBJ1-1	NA	CASSLRGIAEAFF	TGTGCCAGCAGCTTAAGGGGAATTGCTGAAGCTTTCTTT
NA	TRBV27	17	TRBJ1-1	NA	CASSLRDPGVVNTEAFF	TGTGCCAGCAGTTTACGAGACCCGGGTGTCGTGAACACTGAAGCTTTCTTT
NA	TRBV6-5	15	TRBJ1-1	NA	CASSSWGGANTEAFF	TGTGCCAGCAGCTCCTGGGGAGGGGCGAACACTGAAGCTTTCTTT
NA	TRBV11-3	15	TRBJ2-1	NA	CASSFAGTDTNEQFF	TGTGCCAGCAGCTTTGCGGGGACAGACACCAATGAGCAGTTCTTC
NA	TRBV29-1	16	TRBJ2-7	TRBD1	CSVEGYGTGSYYEQYF	TGCAGCGTTGAAGGTTACGGGACAGGGTCCTACTACGAGCAGTACTTC
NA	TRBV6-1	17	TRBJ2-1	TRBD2	CASSGLAGGQNYNEQFF	TGTGCCAGCAGTGGACTAGCGGGGGGGCAGAACTACAATGAGCAGTTCTTC
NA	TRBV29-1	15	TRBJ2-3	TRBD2	CSVAPTSGGDDTQYF	TGCAGCGTCGCCCCTACTAGCGGGGGGGATGATACGCAGTATTTT
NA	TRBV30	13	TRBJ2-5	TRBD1	CAWSQGAPETQYF	TGTGCCTGGTCACAGGGGGCGCCGGAGACCCAGTACTTC
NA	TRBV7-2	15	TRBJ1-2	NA	CASSLDPGAQVGYTF	TGTGCCAGCAGCTTAGATCCGGGGGCCCAAGTTGGCTACACCTTC
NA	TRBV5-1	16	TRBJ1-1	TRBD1	CASSTGDRGGVTEAFF	TGCGCCAGCAGTACTGGGGACAGGGGCGGCGTCACTGAAGCTTTCTTT
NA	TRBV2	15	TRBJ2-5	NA	CASSEGGVEKETQYF	TGTGCCAGCAGTGAAGGGGGAGTGGAGAAAGAGACCCAGTACTTC
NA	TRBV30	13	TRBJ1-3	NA	CAWMGDSGNTIYF	TGTGCCTGGATGGGGGATTCTGGAAACACCATATATTTT
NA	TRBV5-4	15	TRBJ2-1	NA	CASSLAQTIYNEQFF	TGTGCCAGCAGCTTGGCACAGACAATTTACAATGAGCAGTTCTTC
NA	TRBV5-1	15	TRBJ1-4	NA	CASSSRGATNEKLFF	TGCGCCAGCAGCTCCAGAGGAGCAACTAATGAAAAACTGTTTTTT
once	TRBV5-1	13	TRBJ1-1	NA	CASSSQGSTEAFF	TGCGCCAGCAGCTCTCAGGGTAGCACTGAAGCTTTCTTT